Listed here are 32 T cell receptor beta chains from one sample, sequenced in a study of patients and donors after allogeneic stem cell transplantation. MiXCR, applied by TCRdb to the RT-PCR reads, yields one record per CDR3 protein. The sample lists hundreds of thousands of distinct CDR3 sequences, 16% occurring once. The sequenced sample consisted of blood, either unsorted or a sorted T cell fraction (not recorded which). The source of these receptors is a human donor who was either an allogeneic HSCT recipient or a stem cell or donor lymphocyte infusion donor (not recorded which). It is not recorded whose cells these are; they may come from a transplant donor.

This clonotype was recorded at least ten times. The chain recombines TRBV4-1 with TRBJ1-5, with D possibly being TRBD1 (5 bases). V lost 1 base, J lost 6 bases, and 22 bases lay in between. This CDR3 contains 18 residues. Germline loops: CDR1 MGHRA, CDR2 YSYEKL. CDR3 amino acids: CASSQGRARAGMRQPQHF. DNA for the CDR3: TGCGCCAGCAGCCAAGGTCGGGCCAGGGCAGGGATGCGTCAGCCCCAGCATTTT.

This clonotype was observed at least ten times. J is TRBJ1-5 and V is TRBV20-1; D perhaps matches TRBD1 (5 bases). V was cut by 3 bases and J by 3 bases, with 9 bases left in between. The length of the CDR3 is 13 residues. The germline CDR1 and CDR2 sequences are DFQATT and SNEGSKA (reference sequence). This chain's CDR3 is CSARRDFNQPQHF. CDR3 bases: TGCAGTGCTAGGCGGGACTTCAATCAGCCCCAGCATTTT.

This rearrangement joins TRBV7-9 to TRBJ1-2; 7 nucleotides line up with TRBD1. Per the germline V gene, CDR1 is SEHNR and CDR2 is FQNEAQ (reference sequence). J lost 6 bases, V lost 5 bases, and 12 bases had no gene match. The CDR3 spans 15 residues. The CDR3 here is CASSTADREVDGYTF. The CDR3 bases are TGTGCCAGCAGCACCGCCGACAGGGAGGTGGATGGCTACACCTTC. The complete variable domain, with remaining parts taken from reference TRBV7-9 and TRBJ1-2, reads DTGVSQNPRHKITKRGQNVTFRCDPISEHNRLYWYRQTLGQGPEFLTYFQNEAQLEKSRLLSDRFSAERPKGSFSTLEIQRTEQGDSAMYLCASSTADREVDGYTFGSGTRLTVV.

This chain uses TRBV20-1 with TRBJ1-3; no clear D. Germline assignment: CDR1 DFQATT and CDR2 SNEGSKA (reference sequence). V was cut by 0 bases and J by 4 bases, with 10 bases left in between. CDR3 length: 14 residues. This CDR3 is CSARDGRRGNTIYF. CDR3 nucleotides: TGCAGTGCTAGAGATGGACGGAGAGGAAACACCATATATTTT.

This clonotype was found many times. CDR3: CASSLSGGMVTDTQYF. CDR3 bases: TGTGCCAGCAGCTTATCAGGGGGGATGGTAACAGATACGCAGTATTTT. The rearrangement joins TRBV7-3 to TRBJ2-3; tentatively, D is TRBD1 (7 bases). V gave up 2 bases and J gave up 3 bases, with 15 bases separating them. Germline V CDR1 and CDR2: SGHTA, FQGTGA. The CDR3 is made up of 16 amino acids.

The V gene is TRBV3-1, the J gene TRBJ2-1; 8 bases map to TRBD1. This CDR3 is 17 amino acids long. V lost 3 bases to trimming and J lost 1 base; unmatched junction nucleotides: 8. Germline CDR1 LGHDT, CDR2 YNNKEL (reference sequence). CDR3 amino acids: CASSHPFGDRSYNEQFF. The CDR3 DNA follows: TGTGCCAGCAGCCACCCCTTCGGGGACAGGTCCTACAATGAGCAGTTCTTC.

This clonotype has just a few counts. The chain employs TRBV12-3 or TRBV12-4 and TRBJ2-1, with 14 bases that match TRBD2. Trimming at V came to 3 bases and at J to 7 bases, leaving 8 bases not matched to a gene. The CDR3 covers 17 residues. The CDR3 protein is CASSFTRTSGRRNEQFF. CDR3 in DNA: TGTGCCAGCAGTTTTACACGGACTAGCGGGAGGAGGAATGAGCAGTTCTTC.

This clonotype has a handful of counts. DNA of the CDR3: TGTGCCAGCAGCTGGCTAGCGGGGGGTCTCCAAGAGACCCAGTACTTC. Translated, it gives CASSWLAGGLQETQYF. The J gene is TRBJ2-5, the V gene TRBV7-2, with 11 bases matching TRBD2. The CDR3 length is 16 residues. Germline loops: CDR1 SGHTA, CDR2 FQGNSA. With 4 bases clipped from V and 1 base from J, the junction kept 5 bases outside the gene matches.

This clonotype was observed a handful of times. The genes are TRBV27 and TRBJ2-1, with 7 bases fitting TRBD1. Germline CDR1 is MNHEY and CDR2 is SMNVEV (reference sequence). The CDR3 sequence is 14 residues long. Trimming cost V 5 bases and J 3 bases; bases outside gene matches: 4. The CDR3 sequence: CASSLGTDYNEQFF. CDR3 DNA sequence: TGTGCCAGCAGTCTCGGGACAGACTACAATGAGCAGTTCTTC.

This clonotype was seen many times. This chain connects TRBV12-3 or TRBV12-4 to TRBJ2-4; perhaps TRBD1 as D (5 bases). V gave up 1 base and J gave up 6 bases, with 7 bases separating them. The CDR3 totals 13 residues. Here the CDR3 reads CASSLGGANIQYF. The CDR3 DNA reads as TGTGCCAGCAGTTTAGGTGGGGCAAACATTCAGTACTTC.

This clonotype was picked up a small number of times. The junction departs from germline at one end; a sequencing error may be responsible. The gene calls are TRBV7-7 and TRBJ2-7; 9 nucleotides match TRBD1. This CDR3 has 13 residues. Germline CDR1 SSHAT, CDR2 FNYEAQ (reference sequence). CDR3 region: CASSRDRGNEQYF. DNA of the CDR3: TGTGCTAGCAGCAGAGACAGGGGGAACGAGCAGTACTTC.

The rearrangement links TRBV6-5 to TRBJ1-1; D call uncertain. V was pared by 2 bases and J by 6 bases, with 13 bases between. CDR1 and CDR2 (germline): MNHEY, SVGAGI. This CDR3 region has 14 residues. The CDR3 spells CASSYSNKASEAFF. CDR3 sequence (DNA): TGTGCCAGCAGTTACAGTAACAAGGCCTCTGAAGCTTTCTTT.

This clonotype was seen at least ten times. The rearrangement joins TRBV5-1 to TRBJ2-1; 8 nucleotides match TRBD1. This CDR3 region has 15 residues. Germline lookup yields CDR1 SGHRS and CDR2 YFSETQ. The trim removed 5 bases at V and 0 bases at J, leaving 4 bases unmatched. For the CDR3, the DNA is TGCGCCAGCAGTACAGGGGGGAGCTCCTACAATGAGCAGTTCTTC. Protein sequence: CASSTGGSSYNEQFF.

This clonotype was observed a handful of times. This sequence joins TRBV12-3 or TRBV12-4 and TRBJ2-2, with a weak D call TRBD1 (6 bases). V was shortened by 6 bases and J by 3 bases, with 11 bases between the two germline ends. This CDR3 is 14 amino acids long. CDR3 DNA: TGTGCCAGCAGCCTCCGACAGGACACCGGGGAGCTGTTTTTT. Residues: CASSLRQDTGELFF.

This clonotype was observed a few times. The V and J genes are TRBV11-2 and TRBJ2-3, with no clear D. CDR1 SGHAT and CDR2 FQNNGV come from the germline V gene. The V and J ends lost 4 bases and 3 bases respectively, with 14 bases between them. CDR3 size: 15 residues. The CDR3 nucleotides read TGTGCCAGCAGCTCACTCCAGTATGGTACAGATACGCAGTATTTT. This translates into CASSSLQYGTDTQYF.

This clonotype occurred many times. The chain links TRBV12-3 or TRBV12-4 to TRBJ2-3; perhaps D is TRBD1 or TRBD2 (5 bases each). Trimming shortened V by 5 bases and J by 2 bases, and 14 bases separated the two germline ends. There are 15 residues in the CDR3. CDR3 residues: CASSGTPLHTDTQYF. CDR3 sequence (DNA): TGTGCCAGCAGTGGGACCCCCCTACACACAGATACGCAGTATTTT.

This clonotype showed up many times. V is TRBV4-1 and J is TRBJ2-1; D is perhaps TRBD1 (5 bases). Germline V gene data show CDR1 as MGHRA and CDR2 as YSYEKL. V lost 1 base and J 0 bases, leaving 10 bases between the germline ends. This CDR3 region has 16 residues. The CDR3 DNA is TGCGCCAGCAGCCAAGTAGGGGCCAGCTCCTACAATGAGCAGTTCTTC. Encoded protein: CASSQVGASSYNEQFF.

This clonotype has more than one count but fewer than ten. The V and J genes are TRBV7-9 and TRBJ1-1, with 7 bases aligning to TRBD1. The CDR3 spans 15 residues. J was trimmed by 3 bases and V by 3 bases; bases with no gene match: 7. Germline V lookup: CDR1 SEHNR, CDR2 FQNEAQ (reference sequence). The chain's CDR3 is CASSLGQLLDTEAFF. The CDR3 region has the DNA TGTGCCAGCAGCTTGGGACAGCTCCTGGACACTGAAGCTTTCTTT.

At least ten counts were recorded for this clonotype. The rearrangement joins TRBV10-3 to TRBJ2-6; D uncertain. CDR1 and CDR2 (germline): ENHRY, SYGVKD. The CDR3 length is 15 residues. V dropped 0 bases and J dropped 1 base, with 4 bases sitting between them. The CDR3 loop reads CAISESRSGANVLTF. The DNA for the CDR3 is TGTGCCATCAGTGAGTCAAGATCTGGGGCCAACGTCCTGACTTTC.

This CDR3 reads CASSPGRAQETQYF. The CDR3 DNA sequence: TGTGCCAGCAGCCCTGGTCGGGCCCAAGAGACCCAGTACTTC. The rearrangement uses TRBV4-2 and TRBJ2-5; no clear D. The CDR3 runs 14 residues. CDR1 and CDR2 from the germline V gene are LGHNA and YNFKEQ. The V end was cut by 4 bases, the J end by 1 base, with 10 bases between.

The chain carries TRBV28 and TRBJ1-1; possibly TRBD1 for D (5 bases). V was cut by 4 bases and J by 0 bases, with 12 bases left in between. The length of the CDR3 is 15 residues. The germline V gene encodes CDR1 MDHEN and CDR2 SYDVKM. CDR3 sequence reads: CASSSLDSLNTEAFF. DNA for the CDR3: TGTGCCAGCAGTTCTCTTGACAGTCTGAACACTGAAGCTTTCTTT.

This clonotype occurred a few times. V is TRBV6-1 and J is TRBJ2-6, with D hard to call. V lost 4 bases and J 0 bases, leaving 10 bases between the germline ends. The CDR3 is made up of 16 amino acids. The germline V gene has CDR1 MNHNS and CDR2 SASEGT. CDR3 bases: TGTGCCAGCAGTGTAGGACCCACCTCTGGGGCCAACGTCCTGACTTTC. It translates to CASSVGPTSGANVLTF.

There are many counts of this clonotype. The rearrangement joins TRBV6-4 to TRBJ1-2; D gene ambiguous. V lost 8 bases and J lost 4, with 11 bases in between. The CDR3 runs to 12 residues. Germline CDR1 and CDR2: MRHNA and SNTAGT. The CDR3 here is CASGGSGYGYTF. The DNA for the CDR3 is TGTGCCAGCGGCGGTTCTGGCTATGGCTACACCTTC.

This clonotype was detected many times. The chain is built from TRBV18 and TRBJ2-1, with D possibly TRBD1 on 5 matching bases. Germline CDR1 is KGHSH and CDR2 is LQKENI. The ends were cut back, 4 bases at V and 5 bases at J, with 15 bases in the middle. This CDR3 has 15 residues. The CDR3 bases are TGTGCCAGCTCACTGTCGACGACAGTCGACAATGAGCAGTTCTTC. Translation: CASSLSTTVDNEQFF.

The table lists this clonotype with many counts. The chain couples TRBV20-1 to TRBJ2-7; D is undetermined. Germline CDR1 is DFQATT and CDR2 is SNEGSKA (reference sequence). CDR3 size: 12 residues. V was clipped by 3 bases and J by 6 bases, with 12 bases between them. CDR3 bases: TGCAGTGCTAGTTCCGCTAGACTCGAGCAGTACTTC. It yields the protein CSASSARLEQYF.

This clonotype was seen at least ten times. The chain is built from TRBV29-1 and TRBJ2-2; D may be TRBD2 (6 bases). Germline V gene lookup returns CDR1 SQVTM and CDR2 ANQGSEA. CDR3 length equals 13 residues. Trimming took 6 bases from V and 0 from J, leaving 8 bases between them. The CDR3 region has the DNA TGCAGCGTGGGACTCACGAACACCGGGGAGCTGTTTTTT. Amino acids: CSVGLTNTGELFF.

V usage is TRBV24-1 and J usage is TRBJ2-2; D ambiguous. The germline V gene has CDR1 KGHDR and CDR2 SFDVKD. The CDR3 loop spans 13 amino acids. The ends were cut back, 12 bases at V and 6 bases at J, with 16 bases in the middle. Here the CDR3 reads CAPLPKGAGELFF. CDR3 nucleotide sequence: TGTGCCCCCTTACCGAAGGGTGCCGGGGAGCTGTTTTTT.

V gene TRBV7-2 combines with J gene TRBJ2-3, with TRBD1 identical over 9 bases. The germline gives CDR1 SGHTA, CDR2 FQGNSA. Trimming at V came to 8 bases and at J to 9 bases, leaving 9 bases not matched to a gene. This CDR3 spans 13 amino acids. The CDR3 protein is CASGFQTGGTQYF. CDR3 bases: TGTGCCAGCGGTTTCCAGACAGGGGGGACGCAGTATTTT.

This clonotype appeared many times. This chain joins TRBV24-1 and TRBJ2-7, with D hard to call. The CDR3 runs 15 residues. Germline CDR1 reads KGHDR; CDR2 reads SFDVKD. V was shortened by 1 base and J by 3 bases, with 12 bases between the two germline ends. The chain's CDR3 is CATSDFRKANYEQYF. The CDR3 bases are TGTGCCACCAGTGATTTTCGGAAGGCCAACTACGAGCAGTACTTC.

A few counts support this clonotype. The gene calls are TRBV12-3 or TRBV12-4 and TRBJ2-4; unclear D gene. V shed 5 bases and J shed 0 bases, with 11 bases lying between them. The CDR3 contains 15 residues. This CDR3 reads CASSPGRLAKNIQYF. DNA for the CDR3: TGTGCCAGCAGTCCCGGGCGCCTAGCCAAAAACATTCAGTACTTC.

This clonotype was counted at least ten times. CDR3 amino acids: CASSSLDTQYF. DNA of the CDR3: TGTGCCAGCAGTTCGTTGGATACGCAGTATTTT. V usage is TRBV6-6 and J usage is TRBJ2-3; the D is unclear. The CDR3 extends over 11 amino acids. Deletions cut 4 bases from V and 6 bases from J, with 5 bases between. The V gene's germline CDR1 is MNHNY and CDR2 SVGAGI (reference sequence).

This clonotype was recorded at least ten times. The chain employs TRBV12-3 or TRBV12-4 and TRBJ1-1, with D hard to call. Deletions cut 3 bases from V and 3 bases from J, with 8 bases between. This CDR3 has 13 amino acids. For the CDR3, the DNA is TGTGCCAGCAGTTTCGAAAGTTACACTGAAGCTTTCTTT. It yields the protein CASSFESYTEAFF.